A selection of T cell receptor beta chains follows, all from one sample in a study of blood T cell repertoires in COVID-19. Profiling relied on immunoSEQ multiplex PCR, and the TCRdb table lists in-frame clones only, not all of them. The sample yields approximately 350,000 clones, around 88% seen once. The specimen was peripheral blood. The receptors derive from a woman aged 55-69 years with COVID-19, enrolled during active disease. The CDR3 runs from the conserved cysteine through the conserved F or W. Fields, in order: J gene, V gene, D gene, clone size, CDR3 DNA, CDR3 protein. A D gene is named only where the DNA matches it firmly. The listing skips clone size in some rows; elsewhere it reads once, few, many or a size class.

TRBJ2-2,TRBV4-3,-,-,TGCGCCAGCAGCCAAGACCTGTCGGGGGAGCTGTTTTTT,CASSQDLSGELFF
TRBJ1-4,TRBV11-2,-,-,TGTGCCAGCAGCTTCGCGGAAAAACTGTTTTTT,CASSFAEKLFF
TRBJ2-5,TRBV12-5,-,-,TGTGCTAGTACCCCTGTCGGCCAAGAGACCCAGTACTTC,CASTPVGQETQYF
TRBJ2-3,TRBV7-7,TRBD1,few,TGTGCCAGCAGCACGGGACAGGGGCCCGCAGATACGCAGTATTTT,CASSTGQGPADTQYF
TRBJ1-5,TRBV18,TRBD1,once,TGTGCCAGCTCATCTTGGGACAGGGTTGATCAGCCCCAGCATTTT,CASSSWDRVDQPQHF
TRBJ2-7,TRBV6-5,-,-,TGTGCCAGCAGGCCCTCCGCGGGCCAGACCTACGAGCAGTACTTC,CASRPSAGQTYEQYF
TRBJ1-2,TRBV5-5,TRBD1,-,TGTGCCAGCATCCCCGAGATACAGGGGCCCGGCTACACCTTC,CASIPEIQGPGYTF
TRBJ1-1,TRBV5-4,-,few,TGTGCCAGCAGCTCTGGGGGCGGAGAATACACTGAAGCTTTCTTT,CASSSGGGEYTEAFF
TRBJ1-5,TRBV6-1,-,-,TGTGCCAGCAGTGAAGCCCCGCGAGGGATTTATCAGCCCCAGCATTTT,CASSEAPRGIYQPQHF
TRBJ2-5,TRBV5-1,TRBD1,-,TGCGCCAGCAGCCAATGGACAGGGGGCGAGACCCAGTACTTC,CASSQWTGGETQYF
TRBJ2-7,TRBV5-1,-,-,TGCGCCAGCAGCTTGGCCAACAGCTACGAGCAGTACTTC,CASSLANSYEQYF
TRBJ1-2,TRBV18,-,-,TGTGCCAGCTCACCAAGTGGGGACCAGGGGTATGGCTACACCTTC,CASSPSGDQGYGYTF
TRBJ1-6,TRBV6-6,-,once,TGTGCCAGCGCACCCCAGACTCAGAGGGATAATTCACCCCTCCACTTT,CASAPQTQRDNSPLHF
TRBJ1-4,TRBV5-1,TRBD1,-,TGCGCCAGCAGCCTGAGGACAGGGCGTAATGAAAAACTGTTTTTT,CASSLRTGRNEKLFF
TRBJ1-2,TRBV6-6,-,-,TGTGCCAGCAGTTCGATCGGGGGTGAACAGAACTATGGCTACACCTTC,CASSSIGGEQNYGYTF
TRBJ2-5,TRBV27,-,-,TGTGCCAGCAGTCCCCGGGGTTACCAAGAGACCCAGTACTTC,CASSPRGYQETQYF
TRBJ2-5,TRBV10-3,-,-,TGTGCCATCGGAGGCGACGGGGTTTTGAAGACCCAGTACTTC,CAIGGDGVLKTQYF
TRBJ1-1,TRBV12-3/TRBV12-4,-,-,TGTGCCAGCAGTTTAGCCAGGAACACTGAAGCTTTCTTT,CASSLARNTEAFF
TRBJ1-3,TRBV5-1,-,-,TGCGCCAGCAGCAAGGACGGCGGGTCTGGAAACACCATATATTTT,CASSKDGGSGNTIYF
TRBJ1-5,TRBV6-5,-,-,TGTGCCAGCAGTCCTGGCGGGCAGTTCAATCAGCCCCAGCATTTT,CASSPGGQFNQPQHF
TRBJ2-5,TRBV30,TRBD2,-,TGTGCCTGGAACGGGCGGGGGGGTTTAACCCAGTACTTC,CAWNGRGGLTQYF
TRBJ2-3,TRBV11-1,-,-,TGTGCCAGCCTAGGGGCCCCAGGGTTGACAGATACGCAGTATTTT,CASLGAPGLTDTQYF
TRBJ2-3,TRBV11-2,-,-,TGTGCCAGCAGCTTATCGCGGCGCAGCACAGATACGCAGTATTTT,CASSLSRRSTDTQYF
TRBJ2-7,TRBV7-9,-,-,TGTGCCAGCAGCTTACGGACTGGGCAACTCTTC,CASSLRTGQLF
TRBJ2-1,TRBV5-1,TRBD2,-,TGCGCCAGCAGCTTGGCGCTAGCGGGGGGGCTGTCGCTCTTC,CASSLALAGGLSLF
TRBJ2-3,TRBV11-1,TRBD1,-,TGTGCCAGCAGCCTGGGACAGGGAACCACAGATACGCAGTATTTT,CASSLGQGTTDTQYF
TRBJ1-4,TRBV4-1,TRBD1,few,TGCGCCAGCAGCCAATGGGGGGACAGGGGGGCTAATGAAAAACTGTTTTTT,CASSQWGDRGANEKLFF
TRBJ1-3,TRBV19,TRBD1,-,TGTGCCAGCCGGACAGGTTTGAACTCTGGAAACACCATATATTTT,CASRTGLNSGNTIYF
TRBJ1-5,TRBV30,-,few,TGTGCCTGGGGTCAACAGGGAAATCAGCCCCAGCATTTT,CAWGQQGNQPQHF
TRBJ2-3,TRBV7-9,TRBD1,-,TGTGCCAGCACGAGGACGTGGGGACAGAGCACAGATACGCAGTATTTT,CASTRTWGQSTDTQYF
TRBJ2-3,TRBV7-9,-,few,TGTGCCAGCAGCTTAGAAGGGGCGGCAGATACGCAGTATTTT,CASSLEGAADTQYF